Following are 24 T cell receptor beta chains from one sample sequenced in a study of CD8+CD57+ T cells in acquired aplastic anemia listed by TCRdb under 2018. The sample was run on an Illumina HiSeq 2000. Genomic DNA was used as template for profiling of TCR beta VDJ combinations and CDR3 sequences. TCRdb reanalyzed the raw reads on its own, using fastp at Q25 for trimming and MiXCR for clone calling, and kept in-frame beta chains. Records with the same CDR3 protein are collapsed into one entry carrying the most frequent genes and DNA. The sample yields 150,000 to 200,000 distinct CDR3 sequences; 40% to 50% were counted once. The ten biggest clones cover more than 30% of the sample. Expansion of CD8+CD57+ cells had been shown by flow cytometry in the patients chosen for sequencing. The sequencing input was sorted CD4+, CD8+, or CD8+CD57+ T cells (not recorded which) from PBMCs. These receptors were taken from a human donor with aplastic anemia.

This clonotype appeared many times. V gene TRBV5-6 combines with J gene TRBJ1-1, with no clear D. Germline V lookup: CDR1 SGHDT, CDR2 YYEEEE. This CDR3 has 13 amino acids. The V and J ends lost 1 base and 5 bases respectively, with 9 bases between them. CDR3 protein: CASSLWDLTEAFF. The CDR3 bases are TGTGCCAGCAGCTTGTGGGATTTGACTGAAGCTTTCTTT.

This clonotype was found many times. The CDR3 region is CAISEGTGGSETQYF. The CDR3 bases are TGTGCCATCAGTGAGGGAACAGGGGGCAGCGAGACCCAGTACTTC. V is TRBV10-3 and J is TRBJ2-5; 9 nucleotides align to TRBD1. V lost 2 bases to trimming and J lost 5 bases; unmatched junction nucleotides: 6. Germline CDR1 ENHRY, CDR2 SYGVKD. CDR3 size: 15 residues.

This clonotype was counted between two and nine times. The chain links TRBV20-1 to TRBJ2-7, with D perhaps matching TRBD2 (6 bases). Deletions cut 3 bases from V and 0 bases from J, with 18 bases between. CDR1 is DFQATT, CDR2 SNEGSKA, per germline (reference sequence). This CDR3 is built from 16 residues. The CDR3, as DNA: TGCAGTGCTAGCCCACTAGCCCGGGGCAGCTCCTACGAGCAGTACTTC. Its protein is CSASPLARGSSYEQYF.

The CDR3 region has the DNA TGTGCCACCAGTGATTTGGACGGCTATGGCTACACCTTC. Translated, it gives CATSDLDGYGYTF. The V gene is TRBV24-1, the J gene TRBJ1-2; unclear D gene. Germline V lookup: CDR1 KGHDR, CDR2 SFDVKD. This CDR3 region has 13 residues. V was cut by 0 bases and J by 4 bases, with 5 bases left in between.

The chain has TRBV2 and TRBJ2-7; tentative D call: TRBD2 (5 bases). Trimming removed 6 bases from V and 4 bases from J, with 16 bases in between. Germline CDR1 SNHLY, CDR2 FYNNEI. The CDR3 spans 14 residues. The CDR3 DNA sequence: TGTGCCAGCAGGGTCCAGAGGGTGGAATACGAGCAGTACTTC. It translates to CASRVQRVEYEQYF.

This clonotype was detected only a few times. The rearrangement joins TRBV10-3 to TRBJ2-5; D possibly corresponds to TRBD2 (6 bases). Germline assignment: CDR1 ENHRY and CDR2 SYGVKD. V gave up 10 bases and J gave up 5 bases, with 17 bases separating them. The CDR3 covers 13 residues. The CDR3 bases are TGTGCCACACACTCGGGGGTGACGGAGACCCAGTACTTC. The encoded protein is CATHSGVTETQYF.

This chain links TRBV7-2 with TRBJ1-3, with D maybe TRBD1 (6 bases). Deletions cut 4 bases from V and 4 bases from J, with 14 bases between. Germline assignment: CDR1 SGHTA and CDR2 FQGNSA. CDR3 size: 15 residues. CDR3: CASSSNQGTGNTIYF. CDR3 sequence (DNA): TGTGCCAGCAGCTCGAACCAGGGGACCGGAAACACCATATATTTT.

The chain couples TRBV19 to TRBJ2-1; perhaps TRBD2 as D (6 bases). The CDR3 runs 15 residues. The germline V gene encodes CDR1 LNHDA and CDR2 SQIVND (reference sequence). Trimming removed 3 bases from V and 5 bases from J, with 14 bases in between. The CDR3 DNA reads as TGTGCCAGTAGTATTGGAGGGATGGGTAACAATGAGCAGTTCTTC. This gives the protein CASSIGGMGNNEQFF.

In DNA, the CDR3 is TGCGCCAGCAGTGGGGACGTTCAGAACACTGAAGCTTTCTTT. Translated: CASSGDVQNTEAFF. This chain joins TRBV10-1 and TRBJ1-1; D may be TRBD1 (5 bases). The CDR3 has 14 amino acids. Germline V gene sequence: CDR1 WNHNN, CDR2 SYGVQD (reference sequence). Trimming removed 4 bases at V and 1 base at J, with 10 bases between.

This chain connects TRBV19 to TRBJ1-6; D possibly corresponds to TRBD1 (6 bases). The CDR3 is 12 amino acids. CDR1 is LNHDA and CDR2 is SQIVND in the germline V gene (reference sequence). V lost 9 bases, J lost 13 bases, and 16 bases lay in between. DNA for the CDR3: TGTGCCAGCCGAATTACAGGGTCGCCCCTCCACTTT. It specifies CASRITGSPLHF.

This clonotype showed up just a few times. The chain carries TRBV24-1 and TRBJ2-3, with 7 bases fitting TRBD1. This CDR3 comprises 12 residues. V lost 4 bases and J lost 7; bases outside the gene matches: 1. Germline V CDR1 and CDR2: KGHDR, SFDVKD. CDR3 in DNA: TGTGCCACCAGTGAACAGGGGAATACGCAGTATTTT. Translating gives CATSEQGNTQYF.

The J gene is TRBJ1-2, the V gene TRBV5-4, with D perhaps matching TRBD1 (5 bases). The CDR3 covers 15 residues. The V gene lost 3 bases and the J gene lost 1 base, with 13 bases spanning the gap. Germline CDR1 SGHNT, CDR2 YYREEE (reference sequence). CDR3: CASSSGQGFNYGYTF. Here the CDR3 DNA reads TGTGCCAGCAGCTCGGGCCAGGGCTTTAACTATGGCTACACCTTC.

The chain links TRBV24-1 to TRBJ2-3, with 15 bases identical to TRBD2. The CDR3 sequence is 17 residues long. Trimming removed 3 bases from V and 3 bases from J; junction bases left unmatched: 3. CDR1 and CDR2 from the germline V gene are KGHDR and SFDVKD. The CDR3 DNA sequence: TGTGCCACCAGTGATGGACTAGCGGGGGGGCAGACAGATACGCAGTATTTT. Amino acid sequence: CATSDGLAGGQTDTQYF.

This clonotype was picked up one time. The chain links TRBV15 to TRBJ1-5; D is perhaps TRBD1 (6 bases). V was clipped by 0 bases and J by 7 bases, with 16 bases between them. CDR3 length equals 16 residues. Germline CDR1 reads LNHNV; CDR2 reads YYDKDF (reference sequence). CDR3 amino acids: CATSRDATGKGQPQHF. CDR3 DNA: TGTGCCACCAGCAGAGACGCCACAGGGAAAGGGCAGCCCCAGCATTTT.

The sample holds many counts of this clonotype. The CDR3 region is CASSRGQGDTEAFF. In DNA form, the CDR3 reads TGCGCCAGCAGCCGGGGACAGGGTGACACTGAAGCTTTCTTT. This chain uses TRBV5-1 with TRBJ1-1; 9 bases agree with TRBD1. Looked up from germline, CDR1 is SGHRS and CDR2 is YFSETQ. V was pared by 4 bases and J by 3 bases, with 4 bases of the junction left unmatched. The CDR3 is 14 residues long.

Only a few counts were recorded for this clonotype. The chain couples TRBV10-3 to TRBJ2-5; 7 nucleotides match TRBD1. J was trimmed by 4 bases and V by 5 bases; bases with no gene match: 7. The germline gives CDR1 ENHRY, CDR2 SYGVKD. The CDR3 covers 14 residues. Here the CDR3 DNA reads TGTGCCATCAGTCCGGGACAGAACCTAGAGACCCAGTACTTC. As protein: CAISPGQNLETQYF.

This clonotype was detected many times. This chain connects TRBV5-4 to TRBJ2-7; D not resolved. The CDR3 spans 15 residues. Germline assignment: CDR1 SGHNT and CDR2 YYREEE (reference sequence). V was clipped by 0 bases and J by 2 bases, with 12 bases between them. The chain's CDR3 is CASSLDIRSAYEQYF. CDR3 sequence (DNA): TGTGCCAGCAGCTTGGATATTCGATCCGCCTACGAGCAGTACTTC.

Comment on this clonotype: One junction end does not reproduce the germline sequence, and a read error may be involved. CDR3 sequence reads: CASSRNRPQHF. The DNA of the CDR3 is TGTGCCAGCAGTCGAAATCGGCCCCAGCATTTT. The chain combines TRBV6-6 with TRBJ1-5; D is unresolved. The CDR3 runs 11 residues. Germline V gene lookup returns CDR1 MNHNY and CDR2 SVGAGI (reference sequence).

This clonotype was recorded at least ten times. This chain links TRBV29-1 with TRBJ1-2; D gene uncertain. The CDR3 spans 13 residues. Trimming removed 0 bases from V and 4 bases from J, with 9 bases in between. The germline CDR1 and CDR2 sequences are SQVTM and ANQGSEA. The DNA for the CDR3 is TGCAGCGTTGAAGATTGGAGTCCCTATGGCTACACCTTC. Residues: CSVEDWSPYGYTF.

The chain recombines TRBV29-1 with TRBJ2-5, with 7 bases aligning to TRBD1. V lost 6 bases, J lost 9 bases, and 13 bases stayed unmatched. CDR1 and CDR2 from the germline V gene are SQVTM and ANQGSEA. CDR3 length equals 13 residues. This CDR3 reads CSVETGEILAQYF. The CDR3 DNA reads TGCAGCGTCGAAACAGGGGAGATTCTTGCCCAGTACTTC.

This clonotype has ten or more counts. The rearrangement joins TRBV10-3 to TRBJ2-7; no clear D gene. V gave up 3 bases and J gave up 7 bases, with 7 bases separating them. CDR3 length: 11 residues. CDR1 and CDR2 (germline): ENHRY, SYGVKD. DNA for the CDR3: TGTGCCATCAGTGAAGGATTGGAGCAGTACTTC. Its protein product is CAISEGLEQYF.

The genes are TRBV27 and TRBJ2-3, with D perhaps TRBD1 (5 bases). The CDR3 is 13 residues long. CDR1 and CDR2 from the germline V gene are MNHEY and SMNVEV (reference sequence). Trimming removed 4 bases from V and 6 bases from J, with 11 bases in between. The DNA of the CDR3 is TGTGCCAGCAGTTCCCTCCCAGGGGATACGCAGTATTTT. Its protein product is CASSSLPGDTQYF.

The rearrangement uses TRBV10-3 and TRBJ1-6; 11 bases line up with TRBD1. The CDR3 runs to 15 residues. Germline V lookup: CDR1 ENHRY, CDR2 SYGVKD. Losses at the gene ends were 3 bases for V and 7 bases for J; bases not matched to a gene: 2. The CDR3 protein is CAISDRTGGNSPLHF. DNA of the CDR3: TGTGCCATCAGTGACAGGACAGGGGGCAATTCACCCCTCCACTTT.

The chain joins TRBV19 to TRBJ2-7; TRBD1 agrees at 7 bases. Germline assignment: CDR1 LNHDA and CDR2 SQIVND (reference sequence). Trimming took 3 bases from V and 5 from J; bases not matched to a gene: 7. The CDR3 spans 14 residues. For the CDR3, the DNA is TGTGCCAGTAGTATGTCACAGGGGTTGAACGAGCAGTACTTC. Translating it yields CASSMSQGLNEQYF.